This is a list of T cell receptor beta chains from one sample in a study of T cell responses to AZD1222 COVID-19 vaccine. Only in-frame clones appear in the TCRdb table, and some are missing; sequencing was by immunoSEQ multiplex PCR. Of 40,000 to 60,000 clones listed, roughly 90% are singletons. Sequencing used peripheral blood, obtained 28 days after the second AZD1222 dose. The receptors were sampled from an adult who received the AZD1222 COVID-19 vaccine. The CDR3 runs from the conserved cysteine through the conserved F or W. A D gene is named only where the DNA matches it firmly. Rows may omit the clone size; those that give it use once, few, many or a size class.

TRBV19	NA	few	TRBJ1-1	TGTGCCAGTAGTATTGGCAGGGGTAACACTGAAGCTTTCTTT	CASSIGRGNTEAFF
TRBV2	NA	NA	TRBJ1-3	TGTGCCAGCAGTGCGTTCGGGGTTGGAAACACCATATATTTT	CASSAFGVGNTIYF
TRBV5-1	NA	NA	TRBJ2-7	TGCGCCAGCAAAAACGAGCAGTACTTC	CASKNEQYF
TRBV5-1	NA	NA	TRBJ2-7	TGCGCCAGCAGCTTGGGGTGGGGGACGGTCTCTGGGTCCTACGAGCAGTACTTC	CASSLGWGTVSGSYEQYF
TRBV15	TRBD1	once	TRBJ1-6	TGTGCCACACGGACAGGGGGTTCACCCCTCCACTTT	CATRTGGSPLHF
TRBV6-6	NA	NA	TRBJ2-1	TGTGCCAGCAACCCTGGTCCCGCGGAGCAGTTCTTC	CASNPGPAEQFF
TRBV29-1	TRBD1	NA	TRBJ1-2	TGCAGCGGTGTCAGGGGGAGCGGCTATGGCTACACCTTC	CSGVRGSGYGYTF
TRBV5-1	NA	once	TRBJ1-3	TGCGCCAGCAGCTTGAAGGGGGGGCTGTCTGGAAACACCATATATTTT	CASSLKGGLSGNTIYF
TRBV28	NA	once	TRBJ1-1	TGTGCCAGCAGTTTGGTGGGGATCATGAACACTGAAGCTTTCTTT	CASSLVGIMNTEAFF
TRBV10-3	NA	NA	TRBJ2-3	TGTGCCATCAGAACGGGGGCAGATACGCAGTATTTT	CAIRTGADTQYF
TRBV4-1	NA	NA	TRBJ1-1	TGCGCCAGCAGCCGCCGGGCTTCGAACACTGAAGCTTTCTTT	CASSRRASNTEAFF
TRBV6-4	TRBD2	NA	TRBJ2-3	TGTGCCAGCAGTGACTCGGGACTAGCTACAGATACGCAGTATTTT	CASSDSGLATDTQYF
TRBV4-1	NA	NA	TRBJ2-7	TGCGCCAGCAGCCGTGGGGCCTTGGGAGGTTTAGGCGAGCAGTACTTC	CASSRGALGGLGEQYF
TRBV7-6	TRBD2	NA	TRBJ2-7	TGTGCCAGCAGCGAGATCGGGACTAGCACGGACGAGCAGTACTTC	CASSEIGTSTDEQYF
TRBV12-3/TRBV12-4	NA	once	TRBJ1-1	TGTGCCAGCAGACGGGGCACTGAAGCTTTCTTT	CASRRGTEAFF
TRBV4-1	NA	NA	TRBJ2-7	TGCGCCAGCAGCCAAGATCGTGGAACCTACGAGCAGTACTTC	CASSQDRGTYEQYF
TRBV6-2/TRBV6-3	TRBD1	NA	TRBJ1-1	TGTGCCAGCAGTCGGACAGGGGGCGGCACTGAAGCTTTCTTT	CASSRTGGGTEAFF
TRBV12-5	TRBD1	NA	TRBJ1-5	TGTGCTAGTGGTTTGCCACGGACAGGGGGCCGCAATCAGCCCCAGCATTTT	CASGLPRTGGRNQPQHF
TRBV4-1	NA	NA	TRBJ2-4	TGCGCCAGCAGCCTGTTGGTTCTAGCCAAAAACATTCAGTACTTC	CASSLLVLAKNIQYF
TRBV5-1	NA	NA	TRBJ2-7	TGCGCCAGCAGCTTGGAAGGCTACGAGCAGTACTTC	CASSLEGYEQYF
TRBV30	NA	NA	TRBJ2-5	TGTGCCTGGAGTGTACTTAAGGGAACAGGGGAGACCCAGTACTTC	CAWSVLKGTGETQYF
TRBV7-3	NA	NA	TRBJ2-5	TGTGCCAGCAGCCTAAATGGACTAAACGACGAGACCCAGTACTTC	CASSLNGLNDETQYF
TRBV9	TRBD2	NA	TRBJ2-7	TGTGCCAGCAGCGTGGGACTAGCGGGAGTGGGGGCCCCCTACGAGCAGTACTTC	CASSVGLAGVGAPYEQYF
TRBV28	NA	NA	TRBJ1-2	TGTGCCAGCATCGCGGACGGACACTATGGCTACACCTTC	CASIADGHYGYTF
TRBV3-1/TRBV3-2	TRBD2	NA	TRBJ2-3	TGTGCCAGCAGCCAAGTCGGACTAGGGACAGATACGCAGTATTTT	CASSQVGLGTDTQYF
TRBV11-2	NA	NA	TRBJ1-3	TGTGCCAGCAGCTTAGCCGGGTCTGGAAACACCATATATTTT	CASSLAGSGNTIYF
TRBV28	TRBD1	once	TRBJ2-7	TGTGCCAGCACAAAAACCGGGACAGGGCCGTTGGAGCAGTACTTC	CASTKTGTGPLEQYF
TRBV4-3	TRBD1	NA	TRBJ2-7	TGCGCCAGCAGCCAAGATCGGACAGGGTCCTACGAGCAGTACTTC	CASSQDRTGSYEQYF
TRBV5-4	NA	NA	TRBJ1-4	TGTGCCAGCAGCCTGGCCGGGGCCGATGAAAAACTGTTTTTT	CASSLAGADEKLFF
TRBV15	NA	NA	TRBJ2-1	TGTGCCACCAGCAGAGGTCCCAATCGGTTGAATGAGCAGTTCTTC	CATSRGPNRLNEQFF
TRBV6-6	NA	NA	TRBJ2-6	TGTGCCAGCAGTCGGAACTCTGGGGCCAACGTCCTGACTTTC	CASSRNSGANVLTF
TRBV7-8	NA	NA	TRBJ2-7	TGTGCCAGCAGCTTAAGCAGGAGCTACGAGCAGTACTTC	CASSLSRSYEQYF
TRBV27	NA	NA	TRBJ2-7	TGTGCCAGCAGCTTAGGGGTAGGAGAGCAGTACTTC	CASSLGVGEQYF
TRBV3-1/TRBV3-2	NA	once	TRBJ1-2	TGTGCCAGCAGCCAAGCCGACAGGAACGGTGTTGGCTACACCTTC	CASSQADRNGVGYTF
TRBV24-1	TRBD1	NA	TRBJ2-1	TGTGCCACCGGACAGGGGAATGAGCAGTTCTTC	CATGQGNEQFF
TRBV30	NA	NA	TRBJ1-2	TGTGCCTGGAGTCAAAGGGTTAACTATGGCTACACCTTC	CAWSQRVNYGYTF
TRBV27	TRBD2	NA	TRBJ2-5	TGTGCCAGCAGGGCTAGCGGGAGTTTTGTGACCCAGTACTTC	CASRASGSFVTQYF
TRBV28	NA	NA	TRBJ1-6	TGTGCCAGCACCAGAACCGGACAGAGTAATTCACCCCTCCACTTT	CASTRTGQSNSPLHF
TRBV6-1	TRBD1	once	TRBJ2-7	TGTGCCAGCAGTGAAGCGGCAGGGGGCGTCAGGTTGGCCTACGAGCAGTACTTC	CASSEAAGGVRLAYEQYF
TRBV7-9	NA	NA	TRBJ1-2	TGTGCCAGCAGCTACAACCCGGGGACGGACGTCTACTATGGCTACACCTTC	CASSYNPGTDVYYGYTF
TRBV12-3/TRBV12-4	NA	NA	TRBJ1-2	TGTGCCAGCAGGGAAACCTACAGGGATGGCTACACCTTC	CASRETYRDGYTF
TRBV4-1	NA	NA	TRBJ1-6	TGCGCCAGCAGCCAAGGGGTCCAGAGCTCCTATAATTCACCCCTCCACTTT	CASSQGVQSSYNSPLHF
TRBV10-3	NA	few	TRBJ1-1	TGTGCCATCAGTGGGACCTTGAACACTGAAGCTTTCTTT	CAISGTLNTEAFF
TRBV5-1	NA	NA	TRBJ1-1	TGCGCCAGCAGCTTGGGAGGGGGTAGGGACACTGAAGCTTTCTTT	CASSLGGGRDTEAFF
TRBV5-1	NA	NA	TRBJ2-1	TGCGCCAGCAGCTTGACCCCCTTAGATGATGAGCAGTTCTTC	CASSLTPLDDEQFF
TRBV12-3/TRBV12-4	NA	NA	TRBJ2-2	TGTGCCAGCAGCTCGTACACCGGGGAGCTGTTTTTT	CASSSYTGELFF
TRBV7-2	NA	NA	TRBJ2-7	TGTGCCAGCAGCTTGGGGGACGGTACCTACGAGCAGTACTTC	CASSLGDGTYEQYF
TRBV11-2	TRBD2	NA	TRBJ2-3	TGTGCCAGCAGCACCCTAAGAGGGAGGGCCGCAGATACGCAGTATTTT	CASSTLRGRAADTQYF
TRBV5-8	NA	NA	TRBJ1-1	TGTGCCAGCAGCTTGTATGTCGGGGCCTCTTATACTGAAGCTTTCTTT	CASSLYVGASYTEAFF
TRBV5-1	TRBD2	NA	TRBJ2-2	TGCGCCAGCTCCAATAGCGGGAGTATGGTCGGGGAGCTGTTTTTT	CASSNSGSMVGELFF
TRBV29-1	NA	once	TRBJ2-7	TGCAGCGTTGAAAGCAGGTACGAGCAGTACTTC	CSVESRYEQYF
TRBV4-3	NA	NA	TRBJ2-5	TGCGCCAGCAGCCCGGGCTTATACCAAGAGACCCAGTACTTC	CASSPGLYQETQYF
TRBV29-1	NA	NA	TRBJ1-1	TGCAGCGTTCGCGGGACTAACGAAGCTTTCTTT	CSVRGTNEAFF
TRBV6-1	NA	NA	TRBJ2-7	TGTGCCAGCAGTTCCTCAGGTTCGGGGGAGCAGTACTTC	CASSSSGSGEQYF
TRBV28	TRBD1	NA	TRBJ1-5	TGTGCCAGCAGTTTATCTGGCAGGGGGGACAATCAGCCCCAGCATTTT	CASSLSGRGDNQPQHF